This TCR beta chain is from a study of regulatory T cells in long-lasting Graves disease. According to the study, TCR beta libraries were built with iRepertoire HTBI primers and CDR3-region Arm-PCR. In TCRdb, the multiplex PCR reads were re-called with MiXCR into one record per CDR3 protein. Counted here are around 400,000 distinct CDR3 sequences, around 20% occurring once; the ten biggest clones make up around 15%. Points from the study as a whole: Persistent Graves' patients showed reduced TCR diversity versus newly diagnosed patients. Small sample size may have lowered accuracy.

Sample time point: persistent/refractory GD, antithyroid drugs over 5 years with positive TRAb. PBMC-extracted RNA yielded the TCR library. This clonotype has more than one count but fewer than ten. What it binds is not known. The sequence came from a female donor with Graves disease. The specimen comprised peripheral blood mononuclear cells (PBMCs), sampled when the disease was refractory, from a patient treated with antithyroid drugs.

CDR3 sequence (DNA): TGCAGTGCTAGCTCAGGGGGGGGCGGAGCCAAAAACATTCAGTACTTC. Its translation: CSASSGGGGAKNIQYF. V gene TRBV20-1 combines with J gene TRBJ2-4, with D perhaps being TRBD1 or TRBD2 (7 bases each). V was clipped by 3 bases and J by 0 bases, with 15 bases between them. This CDR3 is built from 16 residues. The germline gives CDR1 DFQATT, CDR2 SNEGSKA (reference sequence).